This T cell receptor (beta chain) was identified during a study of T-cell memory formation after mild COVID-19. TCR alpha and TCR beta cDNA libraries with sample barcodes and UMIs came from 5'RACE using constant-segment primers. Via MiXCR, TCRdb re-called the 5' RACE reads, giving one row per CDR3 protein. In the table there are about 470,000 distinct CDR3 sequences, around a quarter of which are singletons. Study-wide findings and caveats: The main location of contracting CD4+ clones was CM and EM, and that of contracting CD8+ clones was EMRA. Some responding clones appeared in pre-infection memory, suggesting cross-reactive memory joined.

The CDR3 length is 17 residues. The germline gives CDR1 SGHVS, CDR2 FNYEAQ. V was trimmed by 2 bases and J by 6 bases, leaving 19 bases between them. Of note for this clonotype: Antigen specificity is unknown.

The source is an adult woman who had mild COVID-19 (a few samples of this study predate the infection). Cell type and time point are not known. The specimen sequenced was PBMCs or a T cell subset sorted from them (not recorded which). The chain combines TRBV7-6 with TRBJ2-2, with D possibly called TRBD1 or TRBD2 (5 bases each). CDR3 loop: CASSLHEAGRGAGELFF. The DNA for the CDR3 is TGTGCCAGCAGCTTACACGAGGCCGGTCGGGGCGCCGGGGAGCTGTTTTTT.